This T cell receptor beta chain was captured in a study of cytomegalovirus exposure and HLA in healthy donors. Whole-study findings and limits: Previous analysis showed most TCR beta V segments were productive about 87% or about 30% of the time. One variant, a missense change in DCLRE1C, was linked in a later analysis to TCR beta V- and J-gene trimming.

This clone was observed a single time. Its specificity is not known. The PCR was carried out with 60 Vbeta primers and 13 Jbeta primers. The repertoire was sequenced with immunoSEQ multiplex PCR; TCRdb's copy has only in-frame clones and lacks some. The repertoire holds 100,000 to 150,000 clones, around 82% seen once, with about a tenth in the top ten. CDR3 length equals 14 residues. Germline V CDR1 and CDR2: KGHSH, LQKENI. V lost 4 bases, J lost 3 bases, and 3 bases stayed unmatched. This clonotype was obtained from a man aged 25 to 45 in good health and CMV-seropositive. The rearrangement uses TRBV18 and TRBJ2-3; TRBD2 aligns across 8 bases. Sequenced input: PBMCs. As DNA, the CDR3 is TGTGCCAGCTCACGGCCTAGCGGGACAGATACGCAGTATTTT. Translation: CASSRPSGTDTQYF. The entire variable domain, with the rest obtained from reference TRBV18 and TRBJ2-3, is as follows: NAGVMQNPRHLVRRRGQEARLRCSPMKGHSHVYWYRQLPEEGLKFMVYLQKENIIDESGMPKERFSAEFPKEGPSILRIQQVVRGDSAAYFCASSRPSGTDTQYFGPGTRLTVL.